This T cell receptor beta chain is drawn from a study of CD8+ T cells in alopecia areata. Study information: Twice a day, 5 to 10 mg of oral tofacitinib was administered to treated patients.

After isolation, RNA underwent reverse transcription to generate cDNA as the sequencing template. Profiling relied on immunoSEQ multiplex PCR, and the TCRdb table lists in-frame clones only, not all of them. Among roughly 250,000 clones listed, around 67% were seen once. As part of sample collection, lesional scalp punch biopsies and peripheral blood were taken from alopecia areata patients. With respect to this clone: Its antigen remains unknown.

Study-wide findings and caveats: Mice showed clearer TCR sharing than patients did, a gap that was possibly HLA-related. Alphabeta T cells residing in normal skin are also sequenced in scalp samples.

This receptor was identified in a human donor with alopecia areata. The sample in question was CD4+ T cells sorted from blood, obtained at week 0.

CDR3 sequence: CAWSQTRNYGYTF. CDR3 nucleotides: TGTGCCTGGAGCCAGACACGGAACTATGGCTACACCTTC. The chain employs TRBV30 and TRBJ1-2; no reliable D call. The V gene's germline CDR1 is GTSNPN and CDR2 SVGIG (reference sequence). With 3 bases removed from V and 2 bases from J, the gap between germline ends came to 10 bases. The CDR3 spans 13 residues.